The 8 T cell receptor beta chains presented below share a single source sample, sequenced in a study of T cells in Graves' hyperthyroidism and ophthalmopathy. RNA transcripts provided the source from which TCR beta CDR3 regions were amplified. A set of HTBI primers served as the primers for a first-round RT-PCR of the TCR CDR3. TCRdb used MiXCR to reprocess the multiplex PCR reads, holding one entry per CDR3 protein. Found here are roughly 740,000 distinct CDR3 sequences, 16% of them singletons; the top ten hold approximately 8.4%. Sequencing was performed on blood. These receptors all stem from a man aged 18 to 29 with Graves' hyperthyroidism.

Only a few counts were recorded for this clonotype. J is TRBJ2-7 and V is TRBV24-1; TRBD1 matches 9 bases. The CDR3 spans 14 residues. Losses at the gene ends were 2 bases for V and 3 bases for J; bases not matched to a gene: 1. Germline V lookup: CDR1 KGHDR, CDR2 SFDVKD. CDR3 protein: CATSDSDRGYEQYF. In DNA form, the CDR3 reads TGTGCCACCAGTGATTCGGACAGGGGCTACGAGCAGTACTTC.

This clonotype was seen only a few times. The chain has TRBV18 and TRBJ1-1, with unresolved D. Looked up from germline, CDR1 is KGHSH and CDR2 is LQKENI. V shed 5 bases and J shed 5 bases, with 12 bases lying between them. The CDR3 runs to 13 residues. CDR3 nucleotides: TGTGCCAGCTCAGAGGGCTCTTTGACTGAAGCTTTCTTT. Translating it yields CASSEGSLTEAFF. Full variable domain (rest looked up from reference TRBV18 and TRBJ1-1): NAGVMQNPRHLVRRRGQEARLRCSPMKGHSHVYWYRQLPEEGLKFMVYLQKENIIDESGMPKERFSAEFPKEGPSILRIQQVVRGDSAAYFCASSEGSLTEAFFGQGTRLTVV.

This clonotype occurred a few times. V usage is TRBV9 and J usage is TRBJ1-3; the D gene is possibly TRBD1 (5 bases). The CDR3 loop spans 15 amino acids. V gave up 0 bases and J gave up 0 bases, with 7 bases separating them. The germline V gene encodes CDR1 SGDLS and CDR2 YYNGEE. The CDR3 nucleotides are TGTGCCAGCAGCGTAGAGGGGAGCTCTGGAAACACCATATATTTT. Translation: CASSVEGSSGNTIYF.

This clonotype was seen once. The chain recombines TRBV7-9 with TRBJ1-5; weak D call: TRBD1 (5 bases). V lost 5 bases and J lost 7, with 24 bases in between. The germline V gene encodes CDR1 SEHNR and CDR2 FQNEAQ (reference sequence). The CDR3 is 17 amino acids. CDR3: CASSQWGGDPSDQPQHF. In nucleotides, the CDR3 is TGTGCCAGCAGCCAATGGGGAGGGGACCCCAGCGACCAGCCCCAGCATTTT.

The chain recombines TRBV6-5 with TRBJ2-5, with TRBD2 identical over 14 bases. Germline V gives CDR1 MNHEY, CDR2 SVGAGI. The CDR3 covers 19 residues. Trimming cost V 2 bases and J 2 bases; bases outside gene matches: 10. CDR3 region: CASSYMATSGRVWQETQYF. The DNA of the CDR3 is TGTGCCAGCAGTTACATGGCGACTAGCGGGAGGGTTTGGCAAGAGACCCAGTACTTC.

This clonotype was seen repeatedly, ten times or more. This chain joins TRBV6-2 or TRBV6-3 and TRBJ1-1; 8 bases map to TRBD1. The CDR3 sequence is 15 residues long. V shed 4 bases, J shed 6 bases, and the junction held 10 bases outside the gene matches. Per the germline V gene, CDR1 is MNHEY and CDR2 is SVGEGT. CDR3 DNA: TGTGCCAGCAGTTCCCACAGGGGGGTCGCGCCTGAAGCTTTCTTT. This sequence encodes CASSSHRGVAPEAFF.

This clonotype has at least ten counts. This CDR3 is CASSLGSEEQYF. For the CDR3, the DNA is TGTGCCAGCAGCTTAGGAAGCGAGGAGCAGTACTTC. The chain couples TRBV7-9 to TRBJ2-7; D unresolved. Germline-derived CDR1 and CDR2 are SEHNR and FQNEAQ (reference sequence). V dropped 1 base and J dropped 7 bases, with 8 bases sitting between them. This CDR3 has 12 residues.

The chain combines TRBV4-1 with TRBJ2-7; TRBD2 matches at 11 bases. V dropped 1 base and J dropped 3; count of bases not matched to a gene: 11. The CDR3 runs to 18 residues. Germline V gene sequence: CDR1 MGHRA, CDR2 YSYEKL. The CDR3 DNA reads as TGCGCCAGCAGCCAAGCCGCCCCCTTGACTAGCGGGATCTACGAGCAGTACTTC. It yields the protein CASSQAAPLTSGIYEQYF.